This T cell receptor (beta chain) was recovered during a study of shared clonotypes between healthy human individuals (dated by TCRdb to 2020 to 2022). Context from the whole study: A couple of women and a few men aged 18 to 49 years were included in the cohort. To estimate repertoire size and how much clonotype sharing occurs between individuals, the study deeply sequenced the blood TCR repertoires of several healthy adults. Leukapheresis yielded between about 0.9 and 10 billion PBMCs per donor. For each donor, CD4 naive and CD4 memory were each given three plates, CD8 naive was given two plates, and CD8 memory was given one plate. Different laboratories and diverse techniques were used to prepare libraries and sequence TCR repertoires, to increase sequencing depth and limit assay-specific biases.

Of note for this clone: No antigen is known for it. No base quality information exists; no much larger clone differs at one position. This same CDR3 is encoded by further DNA sequences in the sample.

Donors were healthy HIV-negative adults with no recently reported acute infections or vaccinations. Only Caucasian adults living in Nashville, Tennessee, USA were represented among the donors. CD4+ T cells were enriched by magnetic negative selection, after which naive cells were positively selected on CD45RA and the negative fraction was taken as the memory subset. Blood was obtained by leukapheresis, after which PBMCs were separated by Ficoll-Histopaque density gradient centrifugation and cryopreserved in liquid nitrogen vapor phase. Analytical flow cytometry was used to check the purity and quantity of every magnetically sorted T cell population. Genomic DNA was isolated from every sorted fraction and measured by UV absorbance on a Nanodrop 2000c. TCR CDR3 regions were amplified from genomic DNA by multiplex PCR using the deep immunoSEQ assay. Extracted genomic DNA from each cell subset was spread evenly across all wells of several immunoSEQ 96-well plates, with each plate serving as a replicate. For sorted subsets, roughly 200 ng of genomic DNA, equivalent to around 31,000 T cell genomes, went into each replicate PCR. Purified libraries were quantified with a Qubit 3.0 fluorometer, sized on a Bioanalyzer 2100, and re-quantified with the KAPA Library Quantification kit. Each immunoSEQ 96-well plate was sequenced on its own single-read 150-cycle Illumina NextSeq 550 flow cell. The published analysis was carried out like this. Because the immunoSEQ output included only junctional sequences and no quality scores, the filtering could not be the same as the filtering used for full-length reads. Sequences were annotated with PyIR, a Python wrapper for IgBLAST v1.9, using IMGT germline references to assign V/J genes and CDR3. Reads with weak V/J assignments (E-value above 1e-6), missing CDR3, stop codons, out-of-frame junctions, or ambiguous translated residues were removed. V3J clonotypes were defined by identical inferred V gene, J gene, and CDR3 amino acid sequence. Percentage overlap between repertoires was computed as shared unique clonotypes divided by the size of the smaller repertoire. Three approaches were used to assess repertoire richness: RTK rarefaction, the Chao1 estimator, and Recon v2.1 estimates of unobserved clonotypes. OLGA was used to compute generation probabilities for all TCRbeta clonotypes that the gDNA method yielded from a few donors. What TCRdb holds here is the immuneACCESS table cut down to in-frame rearrangements. Part of the clones is not present; checked against another copy, under half of the missing clones reflect an unresolved V gene, and the others are unexplained. V, J and clone size were drawn from that table, and D and trimming were deduced from the DNA. A total of more than 550,000 clones appear in this sample, roughly 72% of them only once. The biggest ten clones account for approximately 1.7% of the sample.

The study at large found these results: Higher generation probabilities were observed for clonotypes shared by all four sorted-subset donors than for non-shared clonotypes. Sampling was limited to blood, and TCR repertoires in tissue likely differ from TCR repertoires in blood. Because the study included only a small number of donors, the genetic and exposure-history diversity represented was limited. Estimated clonotype richness was generally larger for naive than for memory subsets. Across four donors, approximately 5% of naive CD4, 3.5% of naive CD8, under 2.5% of memory CD4, and under 0.45% of memory CD8 clonotypes were shared. Based on pairwise subsampling, the degree of clonotype sharing among donors was expected to be affected by sequencing depth. Rarefaction of sorted-subset datasets indicated incomplete sequencing despite the large sequencing depth.

The V end gives up 0 bases and the J end 0 bases, leaving 6 bases in the junction not matched to a gene. Spanning cysteine to phenylalanine, the CDR3 consists of 17 amino acids. The only DNA kept is the CDR3, 51 bases in frame from the first base. The germline V gene gives CDR1 as MGHRA and CDR2 as YSYEKL. Material for sequencing was memory CD4+ T cells sorted from blood. In light of the paper, this sample's cell subset or site label describes: CD45RA-negative fraction. The rearrangement combines TRBV4-1 with TRBJ2-7; TRBD1 matches 9 bases in the middle. This sequence originates from a woman under 40 in good health. Here is the DNA: TGCGCCAGCAGCCAAGATGGAGGGACAGGGAGCTCCTACGAGCAGTACTTC. This encodes CASSQDGGTGSSYEQYF.